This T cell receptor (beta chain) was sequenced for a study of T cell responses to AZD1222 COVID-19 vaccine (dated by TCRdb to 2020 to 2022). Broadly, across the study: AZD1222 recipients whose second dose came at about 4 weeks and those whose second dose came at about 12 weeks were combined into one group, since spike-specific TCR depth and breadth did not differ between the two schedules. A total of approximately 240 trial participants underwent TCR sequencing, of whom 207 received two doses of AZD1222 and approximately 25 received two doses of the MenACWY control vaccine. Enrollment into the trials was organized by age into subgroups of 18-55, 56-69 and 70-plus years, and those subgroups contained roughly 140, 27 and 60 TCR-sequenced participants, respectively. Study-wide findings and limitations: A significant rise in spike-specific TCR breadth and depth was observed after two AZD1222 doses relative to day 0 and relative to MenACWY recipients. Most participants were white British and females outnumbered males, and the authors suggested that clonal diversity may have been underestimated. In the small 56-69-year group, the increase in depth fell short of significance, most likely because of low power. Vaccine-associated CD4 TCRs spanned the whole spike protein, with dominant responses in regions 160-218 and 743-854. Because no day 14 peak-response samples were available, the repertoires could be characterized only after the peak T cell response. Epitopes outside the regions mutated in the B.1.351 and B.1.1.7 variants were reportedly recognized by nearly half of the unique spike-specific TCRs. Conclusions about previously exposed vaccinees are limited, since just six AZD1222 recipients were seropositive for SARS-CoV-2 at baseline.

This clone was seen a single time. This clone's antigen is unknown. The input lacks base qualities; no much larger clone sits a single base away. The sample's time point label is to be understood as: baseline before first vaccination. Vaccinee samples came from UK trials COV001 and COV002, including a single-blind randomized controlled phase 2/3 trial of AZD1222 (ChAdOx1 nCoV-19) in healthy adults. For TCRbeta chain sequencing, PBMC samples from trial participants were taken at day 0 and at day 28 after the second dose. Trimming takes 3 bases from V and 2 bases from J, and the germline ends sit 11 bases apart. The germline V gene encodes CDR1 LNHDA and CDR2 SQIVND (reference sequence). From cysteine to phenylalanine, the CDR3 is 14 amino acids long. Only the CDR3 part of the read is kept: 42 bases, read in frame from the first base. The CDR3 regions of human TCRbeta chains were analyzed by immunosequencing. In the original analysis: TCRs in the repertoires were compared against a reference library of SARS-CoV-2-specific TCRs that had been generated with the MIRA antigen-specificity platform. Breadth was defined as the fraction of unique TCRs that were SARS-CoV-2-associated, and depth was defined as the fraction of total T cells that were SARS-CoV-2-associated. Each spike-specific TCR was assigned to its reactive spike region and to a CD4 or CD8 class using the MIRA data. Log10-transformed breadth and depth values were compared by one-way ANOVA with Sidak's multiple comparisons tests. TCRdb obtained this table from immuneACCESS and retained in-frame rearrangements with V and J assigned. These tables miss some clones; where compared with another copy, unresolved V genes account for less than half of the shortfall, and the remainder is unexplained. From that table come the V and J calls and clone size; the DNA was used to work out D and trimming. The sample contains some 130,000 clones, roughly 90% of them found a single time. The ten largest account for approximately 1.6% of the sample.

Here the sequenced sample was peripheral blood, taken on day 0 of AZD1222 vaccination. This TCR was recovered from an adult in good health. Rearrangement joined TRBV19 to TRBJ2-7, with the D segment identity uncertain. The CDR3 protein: CASSMNQWAYEQYF. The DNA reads TGTGCCAGTAGTATGAATCAATGGGCCTACGAGCAGTACTTC. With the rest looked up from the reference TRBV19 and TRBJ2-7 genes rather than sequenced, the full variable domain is DGGITQSPKYLFRKEGQNVTLSCEQNLNHDAMYWYRQDPGQGLRLIYYSQIVNDFQKGDIAEGYSVSREKKESFPLTVTSAQKNPTAFYLCASSMNQWAYEQYFGPGTRLTVT.